The rows below give T cell receptor beta chains drawn from one sample of a study of blood T cell repertoires in COVID-19. TCRdb keeps only in-frame clones here, not all; method: immunoSEQ multiplex PCR. The sample lists fewer than 300,000 clones; 90% were seen once. Sequenced input: PBMCs or T cells enriched from blood (not recorded which). The receptors originated from a woman in her 30s who had recovered from COVID-19. Each CDR3 is given with its conserved first and last residue. The D gene is left open where the match is weak. Rows give clone size only sometimes, using once, few, many, or a class for an expanded clone.

clone size,J gene,V gene,D gene,CDR3 protein
once,TRBJ2-1,TRBV30,TRBD2,CAWTSGSPNEQFF
many,TRBJ1-2,TRBV19,TRBD1,CASSRGTGNYGYTF
-,TRBJ1-4,TRBV4-1,-,CASSQGDSNEKLFF
-,TRBJ2-1,TRBV7-7,TRBD2,CASSLGTSGYNEQFF
once,TRBJ2-1,TRBV13,TRBD2,CASSLRTSGSRSYNEQFF
-,TRBJ2-7,TRBV28,TRBD1,CASRPGLGTGAYEQYF
-,TRBJ2-1,TRBV6-5,TRBD2,CASSYSSGGERNEQFF
-,TRBJ1-5,TRBV20-1,TRBD1,CSASQGVQQPQHF
-,TRBJ1-1,TRBV19,TRBD1,CASFRGQGALNTEAFF
-,TRBJ1-1,TRBV19,-,CASTPDSRNTEAFF
-,TRBJ2-7,TRBV28,-,CASSLSAELSYEQYF
once,TRBJ1-2,TRBV5-1,TRBD1,CASSLVPGTDTGYTF
-,TRBJ1-2,TRBV6-2/TRBV6-3,-,CASSWTADGYTF
-,TRBJ2-5,TRBV18,TRBD1,CASSPNTGQGRETQYF